Reported below is one T cell receptor (beta chain). This clonotype was counted a single time. Its antigen has not been determined. Base quality data are lacking; no much larger clone is found one base away. The sample is drawn from a study of blood T cells in healthy people across ages (dated by TCRdb to the mid-2010s). General notes on the study: Template switching captured roughly one uniquely barcoded TCR beta cDNA molecule per two T cells in model experiments. Using deep sequencing normalized with unique cDNA molecular identifiers, the study measured how TCR beta repertoire diversity changes with age. Four age groups were formed from the donors: young (average about 17 years), middle-aged (just under 40), aged (more than 55) and long-lived (around 80). To avoid experimental bias, donors of different ages were distributed randomly across sequencing lanes. Two additional independent replicas of 1 million unique cDNA reads from the same blood draw were analyzed for two donors (one aged 18 to 30 and one aged 80 or older). Points the paper makes about the study in general: Observed TCR beta diversity per million T cells fell roughly linearly with age, and a significant reduction was already apparent by age around 36. Because profiling used bulk unsorted PBMCs, naive and antigen-experienced compartments could not be compared conclusively. The CMV infection status of donors was not known, potentially confounding age-related changes in expanded clonotypes. Compared with the aged group, more naive CD4+ T cells, fewer expanded clones and increased TCR diversity were shown by the long-lived group, suggesting age selection. A strong correlation was found between observed TCR beta diversity and the percentage of naive T cells measured by flow cytometry. Estimates of total diversity based on one million sequenced T cells were considered lower bounds and underestimates.

The library was built by means of 5' RACE. The second PCR ran for roughly 6 to 11 cycles and used a J-beta primer mix along with a sample-barcoded 5' primer. A unique molecular identifier was introduced onto each TCR beta cDNA molecule by a template-switch 5' adaptor carrying 12 random nucleotides. At least 2.5 million CDR3-containing paired-end reads were obtained from each sample. The Mint cDNA synthesis kit, primed by a TRBC-specific oligonucleotide, was used to synthesize first-strand cDNA from all RNA. Following uracil-DNA glycosylase treatment, all cDNA underwent a first 18-cycle PCR with the universal primers M1SS and BC2_uni_R. The original pipeline was this. Each sample was normalized by randomly selecting 1 million high-quality reads, each carrying a distinct molecular identifier. Reads sharing molecular identifiers were discarded rather than binned into consensus sequences. MiTCR, set to a Q25 quality threshold and the strictest error-elimination algorithm, was used for CDR3 identification, clonotype clustering and error correction. A nonparametric unseen species model using Euler transformation provided a lower-bound estimate of total TCR beta diversity. The public reads were run again by TCRdb, first through fastp at Q25 and then through MiXCR, and only productive beta chains were kept. Here each entry gathers all rows of one CDR3 protein and keeps the most common genes and DNA. V and J calls and clone size were set by TCRdb, not the authors. Recorded for this sample are 1.8 million or so distinct CDR3 sequences; 35% to 50% of them occurred a single time. In total, the top ten clones hold roughly 24% of the sample.

The roughly 39 donors, aged about 6 to 100 years, were systemically healthy Caucasian individuals from Russia. Roughly 10 milliliters of peripheral blood were collected from each donor into EDTA-treated Vacutainer tubes. Ficoll-Paque density-gradient centrifugation was used to isolate PBMCs, with at least 7 million obtained per sample. Trizol reagent was used to extract total RNA from PBMCs, with at least 5.5 micrograms per sample. For every donor, flow cytometry on a PBMC aliquot measured the percentage of naive CD45RAhigh/CD27high T cells. The TCR comes from a human donor in good health. Specimen: blood.

The CDR3 loop reads CASNSRRGPGTDTQYF. The nucleotide sequence is TGTGCCAGCAATTCTCGACGGGGGCCCGGCACAGATACGCAGTATTTT. The sequence is built from TRBV12-3 or TRBV12-4 and TRBJ2-3; the D segment is perhaps TRBD1 or TRBD2, each sharing 6 matched bases. Cut back by 7 bases and 1 base, the V and J ends lie 18 bases apart. The CDR3 has 16 amino acids, counting the end cysteine and phenylalanine. Solely the CDR3 DNA is kept, with 48 bases framed from the first base.